Below, one T cell receptor beta chain is given with its context. Its antigen is not known. This sample is part of a study of CD8+ T cells in alopecia areata. Study-wide results and caveats: Researchers report lesional scalp, most notably alopecia totalis/universalis, outstripped normal scalp in clonality.

The ends were cut back, 3 bases at V and 0 bases at J, with 5 bases in the middle. Germline V CDR1 and CDR2: LNHDA, SQIVND (reference sequence). The CDR3 is made up of 13 amino acids. Regarding treatment: oral pan-JAK inhibitor, 5-10 mg twice daily. The authors extracted RNA and reverse transcribed it into cDNA as the sequencing template. Some clones are missing from TCRdb's copy, which holds only in-frame ones; the method was immunoSEQ multiplex PCR. This repertoire shows 190,000 or so clones, roughly 53% found once; its top ten account for roughly an eighth. The chain recombines TRBV19 with TRBJ1-1; the D is unclear. The starting material was CD8+ T cells sorted from blood, obtained at week 24, from a patient treated with tofacitinib. The receptor comes from a human donor with alopecia areata. The CDR3 DNA follows: TGTGCCAGTAGTATTCTGGTGAACACTGAAGCTTTCTTT. Translated: CASSILVNTEAFF.